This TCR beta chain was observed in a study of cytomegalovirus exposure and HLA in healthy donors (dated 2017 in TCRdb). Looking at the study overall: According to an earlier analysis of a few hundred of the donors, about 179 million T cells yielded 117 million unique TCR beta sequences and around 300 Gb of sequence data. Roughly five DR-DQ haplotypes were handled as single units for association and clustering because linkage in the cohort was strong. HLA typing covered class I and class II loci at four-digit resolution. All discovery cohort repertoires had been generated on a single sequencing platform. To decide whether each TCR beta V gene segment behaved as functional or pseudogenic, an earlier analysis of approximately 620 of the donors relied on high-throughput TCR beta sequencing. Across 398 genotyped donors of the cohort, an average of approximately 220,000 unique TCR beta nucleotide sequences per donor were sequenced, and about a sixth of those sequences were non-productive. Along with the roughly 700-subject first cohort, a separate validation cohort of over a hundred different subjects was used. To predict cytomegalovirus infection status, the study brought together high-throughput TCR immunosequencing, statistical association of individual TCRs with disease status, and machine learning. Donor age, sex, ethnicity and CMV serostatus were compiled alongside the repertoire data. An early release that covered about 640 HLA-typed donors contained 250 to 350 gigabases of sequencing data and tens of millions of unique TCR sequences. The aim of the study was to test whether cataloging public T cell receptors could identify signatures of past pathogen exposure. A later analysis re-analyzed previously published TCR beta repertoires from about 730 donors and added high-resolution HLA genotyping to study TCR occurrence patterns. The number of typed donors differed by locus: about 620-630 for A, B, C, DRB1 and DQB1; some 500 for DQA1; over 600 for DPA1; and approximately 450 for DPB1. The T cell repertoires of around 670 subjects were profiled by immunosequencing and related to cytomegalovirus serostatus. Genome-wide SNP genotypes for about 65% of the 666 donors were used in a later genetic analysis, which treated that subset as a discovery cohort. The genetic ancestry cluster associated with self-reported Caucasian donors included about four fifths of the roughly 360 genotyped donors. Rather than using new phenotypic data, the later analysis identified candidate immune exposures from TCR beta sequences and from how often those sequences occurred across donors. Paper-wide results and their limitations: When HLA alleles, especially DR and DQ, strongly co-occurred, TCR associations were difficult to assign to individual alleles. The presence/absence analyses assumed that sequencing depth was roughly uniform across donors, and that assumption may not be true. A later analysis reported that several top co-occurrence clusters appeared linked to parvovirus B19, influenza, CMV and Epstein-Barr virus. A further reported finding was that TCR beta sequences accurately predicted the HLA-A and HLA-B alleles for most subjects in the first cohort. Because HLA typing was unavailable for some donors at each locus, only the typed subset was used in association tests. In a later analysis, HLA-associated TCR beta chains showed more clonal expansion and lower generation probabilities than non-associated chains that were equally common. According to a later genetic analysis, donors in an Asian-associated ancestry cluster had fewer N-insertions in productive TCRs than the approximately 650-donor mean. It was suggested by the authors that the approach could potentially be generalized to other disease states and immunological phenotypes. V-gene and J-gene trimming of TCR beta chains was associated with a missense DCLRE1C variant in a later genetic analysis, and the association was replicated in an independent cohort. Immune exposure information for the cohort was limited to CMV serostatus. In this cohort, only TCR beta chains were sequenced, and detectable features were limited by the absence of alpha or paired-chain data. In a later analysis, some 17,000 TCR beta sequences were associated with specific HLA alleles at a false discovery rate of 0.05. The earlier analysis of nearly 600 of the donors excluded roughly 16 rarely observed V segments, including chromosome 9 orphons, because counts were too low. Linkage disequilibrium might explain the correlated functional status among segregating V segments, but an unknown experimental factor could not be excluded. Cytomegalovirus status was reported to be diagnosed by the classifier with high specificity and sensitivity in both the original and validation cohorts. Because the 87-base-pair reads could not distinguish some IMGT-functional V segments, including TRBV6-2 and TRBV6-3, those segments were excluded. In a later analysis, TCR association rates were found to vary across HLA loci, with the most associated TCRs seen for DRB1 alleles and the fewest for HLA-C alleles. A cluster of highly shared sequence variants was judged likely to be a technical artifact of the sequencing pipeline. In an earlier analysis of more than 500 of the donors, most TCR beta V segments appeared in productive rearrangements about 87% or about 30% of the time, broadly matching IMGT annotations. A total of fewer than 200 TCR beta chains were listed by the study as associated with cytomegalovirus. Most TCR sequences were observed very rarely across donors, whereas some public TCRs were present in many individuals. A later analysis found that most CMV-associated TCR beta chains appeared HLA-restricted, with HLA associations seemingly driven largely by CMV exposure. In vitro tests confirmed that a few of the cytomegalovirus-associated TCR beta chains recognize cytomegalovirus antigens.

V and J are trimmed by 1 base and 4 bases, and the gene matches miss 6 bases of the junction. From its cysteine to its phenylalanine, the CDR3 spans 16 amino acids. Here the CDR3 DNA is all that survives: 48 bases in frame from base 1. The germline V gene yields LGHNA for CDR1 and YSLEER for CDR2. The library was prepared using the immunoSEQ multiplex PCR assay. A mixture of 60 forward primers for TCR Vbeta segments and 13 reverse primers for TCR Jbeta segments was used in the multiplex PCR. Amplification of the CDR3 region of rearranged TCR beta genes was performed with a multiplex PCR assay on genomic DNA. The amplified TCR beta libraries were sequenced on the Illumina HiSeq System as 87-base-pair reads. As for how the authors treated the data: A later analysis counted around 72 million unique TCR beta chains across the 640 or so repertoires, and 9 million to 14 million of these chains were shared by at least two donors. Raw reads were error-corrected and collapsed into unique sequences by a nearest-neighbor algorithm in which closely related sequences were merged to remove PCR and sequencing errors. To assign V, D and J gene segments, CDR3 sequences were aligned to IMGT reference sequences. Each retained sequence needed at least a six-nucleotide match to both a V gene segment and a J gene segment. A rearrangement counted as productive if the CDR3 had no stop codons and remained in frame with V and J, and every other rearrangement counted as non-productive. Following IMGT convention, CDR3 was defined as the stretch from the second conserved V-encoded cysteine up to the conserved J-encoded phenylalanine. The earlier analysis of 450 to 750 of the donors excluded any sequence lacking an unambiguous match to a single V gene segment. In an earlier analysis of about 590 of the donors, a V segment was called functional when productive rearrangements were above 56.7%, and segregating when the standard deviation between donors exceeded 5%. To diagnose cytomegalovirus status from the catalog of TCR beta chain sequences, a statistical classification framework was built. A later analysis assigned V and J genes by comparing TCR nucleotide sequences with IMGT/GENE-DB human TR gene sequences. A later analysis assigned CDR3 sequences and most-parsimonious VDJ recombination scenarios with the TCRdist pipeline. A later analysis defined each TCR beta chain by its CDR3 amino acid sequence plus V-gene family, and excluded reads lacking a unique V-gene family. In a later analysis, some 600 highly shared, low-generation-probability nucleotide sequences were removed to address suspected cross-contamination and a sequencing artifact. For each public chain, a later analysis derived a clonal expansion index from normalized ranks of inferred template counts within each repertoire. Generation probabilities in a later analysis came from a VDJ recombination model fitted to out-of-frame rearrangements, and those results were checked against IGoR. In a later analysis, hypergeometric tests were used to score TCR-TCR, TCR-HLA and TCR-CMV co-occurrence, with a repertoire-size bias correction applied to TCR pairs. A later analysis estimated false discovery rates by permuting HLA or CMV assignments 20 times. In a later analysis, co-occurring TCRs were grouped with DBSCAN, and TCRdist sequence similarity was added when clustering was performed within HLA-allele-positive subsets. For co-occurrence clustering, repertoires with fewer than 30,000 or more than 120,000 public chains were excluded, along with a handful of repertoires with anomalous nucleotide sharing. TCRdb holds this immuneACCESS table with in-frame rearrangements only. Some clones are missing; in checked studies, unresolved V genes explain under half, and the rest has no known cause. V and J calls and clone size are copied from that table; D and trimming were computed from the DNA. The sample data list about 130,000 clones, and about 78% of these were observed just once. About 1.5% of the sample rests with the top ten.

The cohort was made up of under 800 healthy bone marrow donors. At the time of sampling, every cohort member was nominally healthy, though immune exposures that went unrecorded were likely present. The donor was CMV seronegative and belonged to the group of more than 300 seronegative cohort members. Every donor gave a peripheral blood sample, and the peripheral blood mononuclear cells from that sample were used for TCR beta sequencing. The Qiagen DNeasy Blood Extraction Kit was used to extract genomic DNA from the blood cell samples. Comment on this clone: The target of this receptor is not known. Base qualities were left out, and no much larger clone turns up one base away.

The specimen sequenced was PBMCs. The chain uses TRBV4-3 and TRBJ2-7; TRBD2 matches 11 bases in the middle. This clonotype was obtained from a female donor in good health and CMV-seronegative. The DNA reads TGCGCCAGCAGCCAAGCTAGGCCTAGCGGGAGGTACGAGCAGTACTTC. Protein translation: CASSQARPSGRYEQYF.